Below, 22 T cell receptor beta chains from the same sample are listed, as sequenced in a study of T cell changes during pregnancy in multiple sclerosis. The repertoire was sequenced with immunoSEQ multiplex PCR; TCRdb's copy has only in-frame clones and lacks some. In the table there are roughly 34,000 clones, more than 75% of which are singletons. The specimen comprised CD4+ T cells from peripheral blood mononuclear cells, sampled in the second trimester of pregnancy. The source of these receptors is a female donor in good health, enrolled as a control in a pregnancy study.

The chain carries TRBV5-1 and TRBJ1-6; 7 bases line up with TRBD1. V lost 4 bases, J lost 3 bases, and 16 bases stayed unmatched. Germline values: CDR1 SGHRS, CDR2 YFSETQ. CDR3 length equals 19 residues. CDR3 in amino acids: CASSPNSPDRANYNSPLHF. DNA for the CDR3: TGCGCCAGCAGCCCGAATTCACCCGACAGGGCAAACTATAATTCACCCCTCCACTTT.

This clone came up a few times. The chain carries TRBV10-3 and TRBJ2-7; D is unresolved. Germline CDR1 ENHRY, CDR2 SYGVKD. The V end lost 8 bases, the J end lost 5 bases, and 10 bases lay between the germline ends. The CDR3 is made up of 11 amino acids. CDR3 in amino acids: CAISPLHEQYF. The DNA of the CDR3 is TGTGCCATCTCCCCCCTCCACGAGCAGTACTTC.

The chain carries TRBV30 and TRBJ2-1; 9 nucleotides agree with TRBD1. V lost 0 bases and J lost 7; bases outside the gene matches: 4. Germline CDR1 GTSNPN, CDR2 SVGIG (reference sequence). This CDR3 has 14 residues. The CDR3 DNA sequence: TGTGCCTGGAGTGTGGGGGGACAGGGAAATGAGCAGTTCTTC. It codes for CAWSVGGQGNEQFF.

V is TRBV5-1 and J is TRBJ2-3, with 8 positions matching TRBD2. The CDR3 totals 17 residues. Germline V gives CDR1 SGHRS, CDR2 YFSETQ. Unmatched junction bases numbered 14, after V lost 4 bases and J lost 4 bases. The CDR3 protein is CASSISTSALSPDTQYF. Here the CDR3 DNA reads TGCGCCAGCAGCATCTCGACTAGCGCGCTAAGTCCAGATACGCAGTATTTT.

The chain links TRBV6-6 to TRBJ1-4, with D tentatively TRBD1 (5 bases). V lost 5 bases and J lost 2, with 12 bases in between. The CDR3 runs 15 residues. Germline V lookup: CDR1 MNHNY, CDR2 SVGAGI (reference sequence). The CDR3 sequence: CASSPTANTNEKLFF. The CDR3 DNA sequence: TGTGCCAGCAGTCCGACAGCTAATACTAATGAAAAACTGTTTTTT.

This rearrangement joins TRBV29-1 to TRBJ1-3; tentatively, D is TRBD1 (5 bases). The germline V and J ends were trimmed by 4 bases and 4 bases, with 20 bases remaining between them. Germline loops: CDR1 SQVTM, CDR2 ANQGSEA. The CDR3 consists of 16 residues. This CDR3 reads CSVGGGGPKEGNTIYF. CDR3 bases: TGCAGCGTTGGGGGGGGAGGACCTAAGGAAGGAAACACCATATATTTT.

The chain carries TRBV6-1 and TRBJ2-1, with D tentatively TRBD2 (5 bases). Trimming cost V 6 bases and J 2 bases, with 14 bases left between them. Germline CDR1 MNHNS, CDR2 SASEGT. This CDR3 has 15 residues. The CDR3 DNA sequence: TGTGCCAGCAGGTCGACGGGAACCGCCTACAATGAGCAGTTCTTC. Its translation: CASRSTGTAYNEQFF.

V gene TRBV9 combines with J gene TRBJ2-3; weak D call: TRBD2 (5 bases). Germline assignment: CDR1 SGDLS and CDR2 YYNGEE. Trimming removed 0 bases at V and 4 bases at J, with 9 bases between. The CDR3 runs to 14 residues. CDR3: CASSVVSGSDTQYF. CDR3 bases: TGTGCCAGCAGCGTAGTGTCGGGATCAGATACGCAGTATTTT.

This clone was observed a single time. The chain is built from TRBV7-9 and TRBJ1-5, with 7 bases aligning to TRBD1. This CDR3 region has 14 residues. The germline V gene encodes CDR1 SEHNR and CDR2 FQNEAQ (reference sequence). V shed 4 bases and J 3 bases; nucleotides not matched to a gene: 3. For the CDR3, the DNA is TGTGCCAGCAGCTCAGGACAGGACAATCAGCCCCAGCATTTT. Residues: CASSSGQDNQPQHF.

This sequence joins TRBV7-2 and TRBJ2-1; 13 bases map to TRBD2. CDR3 length equals 15 residues. V gave up 1 base and J gave up 9 bases; unmatched junction bases: 3. The germline V gene has CDR1 SGHTA and CDR2 FQGNSA. The CDR3 DNA reads as TGTGCCAGCAGCTTAGTTGGGACTAGCGGGGTTGAGCAGTTCTTC. Protein: CASSLVGTSGVEQFF.

The chain has TRBV5-8 and TRBJ2-6; tentative D call: TRBD2 (5 bases). Trimming removed 5 bases from V and 0 bases from J, with 15 bases in between. The CDR3 contains 17 residues. Germline V gene lookup returns CDR1 SGHTS and CDR2 YDEGEE. CDR3 protein: CASSRGTDSSGANVLTF. The CDR3 DNA reads as TGTGCCAGCAGTCGGGGTACAGATAGCTCTGGGGCCAACGTCCTGACTTTC.

The CDR3 reads CASSLGTRRETDTQYF. The CDR3 DNA reads TGTGCCAGCAGCTTGGGAACAAGGCGGGAAACAGATACGCAGTATTTT. This chain joins TRBV5-4 and TRBJ2-3; tentative D call: TRBD2 (6 bases). With 0 bases removed from V and 3 bases from J, the gap between germline ends came to 14 bases. CDR1 is SGHNT, CDR2 YYREEE, per germline (reference sequence). The CDR3 consists of 16 residues. The full variable domain, in which reference TRBV5-4 and TRBJ2-3 provide the parts outside the CDR3, is ETGVTQSPTHLIKTRGQQVTLRCSSQSGHNTVSWYQQALGQGPQFIFQYYREEENGRGNFPPRFSGLQFPNYSSELNVNALELDDSALYLCASSLGTRRETDTQYFGPGTRLTVL.

This clone was seen once. The chain recombines TRBV2 with TRBJ1-5; TRBD1 matches 10 bases. The germline gives CDR1 SNHLY, CDR2 FYNNEI. V dropped 7 bases and J dropped 3; count of bases not matched to a gene: 6. CDR3 length: 15 amino acids. The CDR3 DNA follows: TGTGCCAGCACTCGCGGGACAGGGGACAATCAGCCCCAGCATTTT. Amino acid sequence: CASTRGTGDNQPQHF.

The chain combines TRBV19 with TRBJ2-1; D possibly corresponds to TRBD1 (7 bases). The CDR3 has 15 amino acids. The germline V gene encodes CDR1 LNHDA and CDR2 SQIVND (reference sequence). V lost 9 bases and J lost 0, with 15 bases in between. CDR3 region: CASRAQGGSYNEQFF. CDR3 coding DNA: TGTGCCAGCCGAGCCCAGGGGGGCTCCTACAATGAGCAGTTCTTC.

The V gene is TRBV7-2, the J gene TRBJ2-5, with 7 bases identical to TRBD2. The assigned J gene may be wrong: the sequence end matches TRBJ2-7 better. The CDR3 has 14 residues. Germline-derived CDR1 and CDR2 are SGHTA and FQGNSA. CDR3 DNA: TGTGCCAGCGCGTCTGGGGGGGAGGTATACGAGCAGTACTTC. Protein product: CASASGGEVYEQYF.

The chain recombines TRBV6-6 with TRBJ1-1, with TRBD1 matching over 7 bases. Germline V CDR1 and CDR2: MNHNY, SVGAGI (reference sequence). The CDR3 consists of 12 residues. V shed 5 bases and J 7 bases; nucleotides not matched to a gene: 4. CDR3 DNA: TGTGCCAGCAGTATTGACAGGGATGAAGCTTTCTTT. Translation gives CASSIDRDEAFF.

This chain joins TRBV11-2 and TRBJ1-2; D is perhaps TRBD1 (5 bases). The CDR3 runs 15 residues. CDR1 is SGHAT, CDR2 FQNNGV, per germline. V lost 1 base, J lost 5 bases, and 14 bases lay in between. The CDR3 loop reads CASSLGGEVRYGYTF. CDR3 nucleotides: TGTGCCAGCAGCTTAGGAGGGGAGGTGCGGTATGGCTACACCTTC.

The V gene is TRBV25-1, the J gene TRBJ2-5, with unresolved D. The CDR3 sequence is 16 residues long. CDR1 and CDR2 from the germline V gene are MGHDK and SYGVNS. The V end was cut by 1 base, the J end by 0 bases, with 12 bases between. CDR3 sequence reads: CASSESAGSHQETQYF. The CDR3 nucleotides are TGTGCCAGCAGTGAATCTGCCGGGTCCCACCAAGAGACCCAGTACTTC.

V is TRBV7-2 and J is TRBJ1-3; D gene unclear. V lost 3 bases and J 0 bases, leaving 9 bases between the germline ends. This CDR3 region has 15 residues. Germline V gene data show CDR1 as SGHTA and CDR2 as FQGNSA. The CDR3 nucleotides read TGTGCCAGCAGCTTGCGGGTTAGCTCTGGAAACACCATATATTTT. This codes for CASSLRVSSGNTIYF. Using reference TRBV7-2 and TRBJ1-3 for the parts outside the CDR3, the full variable domain is GAGVSQSPSNKVTEKGKDVELRCDPISGHTALYWYRQSLGQGLEFLIYFQGNSAPDKSGLPSDRFSAERTGGSVSTLTIQRTQQEDSAVYLCASSLRVSSGNTIYFGEGSWLTVV.

The chain recombines TRBV19 with TRBJ1-5; tentative D call: TRBD1 (6 bases). Germline CDR1 LNHDA, CDR2 SQIVND (reference sequence). V shed 7 bases and J shed 5 bases, with 9 bases lying between them. This CDR3 has 12 residues. The CDR3 is CASKYRDQPQHF. CDR3 DNA: TGTGCCAGTAAGTACAGGGATCAGCCCCAGCATTTT.

The chain couples TRBV27 to TRBJ2-1, with TRBD2 matching over 7 bases. Per germline, CDR1 MNHEY and CDR2 SMNVEV (reference sequence). V gave up 3 bases and J gave up 0 bases; unmatched junction bases: 8. The length of the CDR3 is 17 residues. CDR3 loop: CASSLGGRLNSYNEQFF. CDR3 nucleotide sequence: TGTGCCAGCAGTTTGGGAGGGAGGCTTAACTCCTACAATGAGCAGTTCTTC.

The chain recombines TRBV27 with TRBJ1-2; unclear D gene. Per the germline V gene, CDR1 is MNHEY and CDR2 is SMNVEV (reference sequence). The V end was cut by 5 bases, the J end by 0 bases, with 10 bases between. This CDR3 has 14 residues. CDR3 region: CASSLDGANYGYTF. The CDR3 DNA reads TGTGCCAGCAGTCTAGACGGGGCTAACTATGGCTACACCTTC.